This T cell receptor beta chain was obtained from a study of memory B cells and T cells in multiple sclerosis. The CDR3 length is 16 residues. Germline-derived CDR1 and CDR2 are MGHRA and YSYEKL. The V gene lost 4 bases and the J gene lost 1 base, with 15 bases spanning the gap. Only in-frame clones appear in the TCRdb table, and some are missing; sequencing was by immunoSEQ multiplex PCR. The sample has about 15,000 clones, 69% seen once; the top ten hold 2.3%. This clone is labeled as medium-sized (0.01 to 0.1%). The antigen is unknown. Overall study results and limits: Compartments had unequal clone-set sizes, affecting shared clonotype counts.

This receptor was obtained from a human donor with multiple sclerosis. The chain uses TRBV4-1 and TRBJ2-3; a weak D match, TRBD1 (6 bases). Source material: memory (CD45RO+) CD4+ T cells from blood. In DNA, the CDR3 is TGCGCCAGCAGCCCCTACTCCGGGACACGCACAGATACGCAGTATTTT. Translated, it gives CASSPYSGTRTDTQYF.